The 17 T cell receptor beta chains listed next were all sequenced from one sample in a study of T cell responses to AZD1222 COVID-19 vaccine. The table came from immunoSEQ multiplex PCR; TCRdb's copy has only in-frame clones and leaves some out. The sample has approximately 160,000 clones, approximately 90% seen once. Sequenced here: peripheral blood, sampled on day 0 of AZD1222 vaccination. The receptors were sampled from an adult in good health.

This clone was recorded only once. CDR3 in amino acids: CASSQVVQGGSPLHF. The CDR3 coding sequence is TGCGCCAGCAGCCAAGTGGTACAGGGAGGATCACCCCTCCACTTT. The V gene is TRBV4-3, the J gene TRBJ1-6; D possibly corresponds to TRBD1 (6 bases). The CDR3 sequence is 15 residues long. Germline V gives CDR1 LGHNA, CDR2 YSLEER. V was shortened by 1 base and J by 10 bases, with 14 bases between the two germline ends.

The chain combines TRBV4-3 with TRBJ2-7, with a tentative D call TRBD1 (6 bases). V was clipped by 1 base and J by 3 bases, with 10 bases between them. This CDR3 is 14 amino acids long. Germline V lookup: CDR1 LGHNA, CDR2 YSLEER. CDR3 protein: CASSQASRGYEQYF. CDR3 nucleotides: TGCGCCAGCAGCCAAGCATCCAGGGGCTACGAGCAGTACTTC.

CDR3 protein: CASRTGQGAPEAFF. The CDR3 coding sequence is TGTGCCAGCAGGACAGGACAGGGGGCTCCCGAAGCTTTCTTT. The V call is TRBV2, the J call TRBJ1-1; 11 positions agree with TRBD1. The CDR3 runs to 14 residues. Losses at the gene ends were 6 bases for V and 8 bases for J; bases not matched to a gene: 8. Germline values: CDR1 SNHLY, CDR2 FYNNEI.

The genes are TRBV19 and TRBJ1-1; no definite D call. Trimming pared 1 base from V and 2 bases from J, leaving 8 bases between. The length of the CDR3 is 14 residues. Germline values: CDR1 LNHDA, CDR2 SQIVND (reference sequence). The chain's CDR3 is CASSIVAANTEAFF. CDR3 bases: TGTGCCAGTAGTATAGTCGCGGCTAACACTGAAGCTTTCTTT.

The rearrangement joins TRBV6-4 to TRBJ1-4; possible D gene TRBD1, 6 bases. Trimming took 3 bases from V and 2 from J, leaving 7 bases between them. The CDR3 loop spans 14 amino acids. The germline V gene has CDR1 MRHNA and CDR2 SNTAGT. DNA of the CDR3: TGTGCCAGCAGTGAAGGGGGTACTAATGAAAAACTGTTTTTT. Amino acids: CASSEGGTNEKLFF.

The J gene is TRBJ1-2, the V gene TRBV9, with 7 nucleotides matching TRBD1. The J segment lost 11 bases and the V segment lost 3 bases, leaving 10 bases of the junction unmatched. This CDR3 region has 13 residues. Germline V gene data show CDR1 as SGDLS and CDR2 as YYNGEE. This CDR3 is CASSARQGTRYTF. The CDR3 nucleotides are TGTGCCAGCAGCGCCCGACAGGGAACGCGGTACACCTTC.

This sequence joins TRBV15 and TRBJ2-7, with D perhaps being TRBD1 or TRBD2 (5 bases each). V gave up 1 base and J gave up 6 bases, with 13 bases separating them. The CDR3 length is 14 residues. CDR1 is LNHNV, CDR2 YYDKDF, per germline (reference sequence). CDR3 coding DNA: TGTGCCACCAGCAGAGCCGGGACCGCTATCGAGCAGTACTTC. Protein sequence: CATSRAGTAIEQYF.

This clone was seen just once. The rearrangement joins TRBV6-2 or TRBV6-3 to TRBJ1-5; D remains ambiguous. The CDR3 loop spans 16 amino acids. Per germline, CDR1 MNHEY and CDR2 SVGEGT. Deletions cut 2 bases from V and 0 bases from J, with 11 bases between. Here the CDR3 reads CASSYGEGSSNQPQHF. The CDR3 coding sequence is TGTGCCAGCAGTTACGGCGAAGGGTCTAGCAATCAGCCCCAGCATTTT.

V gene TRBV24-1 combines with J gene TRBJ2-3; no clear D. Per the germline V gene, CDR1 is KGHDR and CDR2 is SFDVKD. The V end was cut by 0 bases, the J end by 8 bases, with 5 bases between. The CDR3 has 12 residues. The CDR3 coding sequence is TGTGCCACCAGTGATTTGTGGGGTACGCAGTATTTT. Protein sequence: CATSDLWGTQYF.

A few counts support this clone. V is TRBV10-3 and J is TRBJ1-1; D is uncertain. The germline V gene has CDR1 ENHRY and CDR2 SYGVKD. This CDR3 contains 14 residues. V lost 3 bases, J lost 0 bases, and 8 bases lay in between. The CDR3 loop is CAISDGRLNTEAFF. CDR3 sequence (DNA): TGTGCCATCAGTGACGGACGGCTGAACACTGAAGCTTTCTTT.

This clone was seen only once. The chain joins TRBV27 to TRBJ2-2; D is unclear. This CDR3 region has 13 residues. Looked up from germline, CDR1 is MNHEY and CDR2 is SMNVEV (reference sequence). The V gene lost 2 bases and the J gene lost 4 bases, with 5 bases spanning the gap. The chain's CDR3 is CASSLGVTGELFF. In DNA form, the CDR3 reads TGTGCCAGCAGTTTAGGTGTCACCGGGGAGCTGTTTTTT.

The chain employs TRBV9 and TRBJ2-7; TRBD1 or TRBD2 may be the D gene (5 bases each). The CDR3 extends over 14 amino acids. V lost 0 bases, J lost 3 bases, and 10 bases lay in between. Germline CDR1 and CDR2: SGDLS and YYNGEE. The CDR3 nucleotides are TGTGCCAGCAGCGTAGGGGGGTCTAACTACGAGCAGTACTTC. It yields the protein CASSVGGSNYEQYF.

This chain's CDR3 is CASSPQQGWDGQETQYF. In nucleotides, the CDR3 is TGCGCCAGCAGCCCGCAACAGGGGTGGGATGGGCAAGAGACCCAGTACTTC. The V call is TRBV4-1, the J call TRBJ2-5; TRBD1 matches at 7 bases. The junction had 13 bases not matched to a gene; V was cut back by 4 bases and J by 2 bases. Germline assignment: CDR1 MGHRA and CDR2 YSYEKL. CDR3 length: 17 residues.

CDR3 bases: TGTGCCAGCAGTGACACGAACTATGGCTACACCTTC. This sequence encodes CASSDTNYGYTF. The chain joins TRBV2 to TRBJ1-2; D is unclear. The CDR3 spans 12 residues. The V end was cut by 3 bases, the J end by 2 bases, with 4 bases between. Germline CDR1 and CDR2: SNHLY and FYNNEI.

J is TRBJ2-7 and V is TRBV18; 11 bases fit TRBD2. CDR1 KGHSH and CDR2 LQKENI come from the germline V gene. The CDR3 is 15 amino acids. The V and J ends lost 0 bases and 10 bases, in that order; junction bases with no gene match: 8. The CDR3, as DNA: TGTGCCAGCTCACCACCGGGACTAGCGGCGGTGGGCCAGTACTTC. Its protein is CASSPPGLAAVGQYF.

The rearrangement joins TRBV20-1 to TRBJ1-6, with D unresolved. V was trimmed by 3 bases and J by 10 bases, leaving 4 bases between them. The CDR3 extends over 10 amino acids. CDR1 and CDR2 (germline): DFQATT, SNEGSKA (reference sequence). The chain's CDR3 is CSASSSPLHF. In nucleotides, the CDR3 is TGCAGTGCTAGTTCCTCACCCCTCCACTTT.

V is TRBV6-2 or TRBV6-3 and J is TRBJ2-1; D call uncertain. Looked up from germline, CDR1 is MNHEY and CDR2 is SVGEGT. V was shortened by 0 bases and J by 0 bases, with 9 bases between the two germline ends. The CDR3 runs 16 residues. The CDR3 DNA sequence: TGTGCCAGCAGTTACTCATCCAGCGCCTCCTACAATGAGCAGTTCTTC. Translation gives CASSYSSSASYNEQFF.